These T cell receptor beta chains were read from a single sample in a study of cytomegalovirus exposure and HLA in healthy donors. Libraries were prepared by immunoSEQ multiplex PCR; TCRdb keeps only in-frame clonotypes and omits some of them. This sample has some 130,000 clones, with around three quarters found just once. Sample: PBMCs. Receptors originate from a young man in good health and CMV-seronegative. Both conserved end residues are trimmed from each CDR3. Each record gives: V gene, J gene, CDR3 protein.

TRBV13	TRBJ2-2	ASSVGSPGQGAFTGELF
TRBV6-1	TRBJ1-4	ASKNGGIEKLF
TRBV5-8	TRBJ2-1	AVPRGRLTYNEQF
TRBV5-6	TRBJ2-7	ASSLLDSYEQY
TRBV7-2	TRBJ1-5	ASSFLNQPQH
TRBV7-9	TRBJ1-2	ASSLVGRGQYGYT
TRBV6-6	TRBJ1-5	ASRPNYSNQPQH
TRBV7-2	TRBJ2-1	ASSVGPGLYEQF
TRBV13	TRBJ1-2	ASSFTSGGYT
TRBV19	TRBJ2-7	ASSIGRGINHGQY
TRBV4-3	TRBJ2-1	ASSQDLLRLAGGDERF
TRBV19	TRBJ2-7	ASAALAGPYEQY
TRBV19	TRBJ2-7	ASSIVSGSYEQY
TRBV5-3	TRBJ1-4	ALPNEKLF
TRBV14	TRBJ2-5	ASSQDTPLAGMETQY
TRBV4-1	TRBJ2-6	ASSQGGRGRTGANVLT
TRBV28	TRBJ2-7	ASSSWTSGRYEQY
TRBV7-8	TRBJ2-3	ASSFGLAGSTDTQY
TRBV25-1	TRBJ2-3	ASSEYDSDTQY
TRBV18	TRBJ2-1	ASSPLSDRAWEQF
TRBV27	TRBJ2-7	ASSAGDGLIHEQY
TRBV10-2	TRBJ2-1	ASSGSLAGTNNEQF
TRBV25-1	TRBJ1-1	ASSPRQGMNTEAF
TRBV5-4	TRBJ2-7	ASSSDRGEQY
TRBV11-2	TRBJ2-1	ASSFPSGSTDEQF
TRBV2	TRBJ1-2	ASTRAGGVDGYT
TRBV12-5	TRBJ2-1	ASGPRLAGGPSSYNEQF
TRBV29-1	TRBJ2-2	SADKPNTGELF
TRBV28	TRBJ2-1	ASSPYNEQF
TRBV6-1	TRBJ1-1	ASSLYRGTWTEAF
TRBV27	TRBJ2-7	ASSQTGWYSYEQY
TRBV7-9	TRBJ1-1	ASSLTSGGTEAF
TRBV5-1	TRBJ1-1	ASSSANLKTEAF
TRBV27	TRBJ2-7	ASSPGGLQAGVSYEQY
TRBV28	TRBJ2-7	ASSLPGQGSYEQY
TRBV19	TRBJ1-5	ASRGTGGAYQPQN
TRBV6-5	TRBJ1-2	ASSPPGTGEDGYT
TRBV6-5	TRBJ1-6	ATRHRGPNNSPLH
TRBV4-1	TRBJ2-7	ASSHAYRDSYEQY
TRBV7-2	TRBJ2-5	ASSRTREETQY
TRBV30	TRBJ2-5	AWSVRGLETQY
TRBV13	TRBJ2-3	ASSSRLGGSSTDTQY
TRBV7-6	TRBJ1-5	ASSLGSTLKYSNQPQH
TRBV27	TRBJ2-7	ASSLTGPQYEQY
TRBV5-4	TRBJ2-1	ASSREGLAEIYNEQF
TRBV30	TRBJ1-6	AWSNSDQASYNSPLH
TRBV29-1	TRBJ2-5	SVRGRENQETQY
TRBV25-1	TRBJ1-3	ASSEDRGHGNTIY
TRBV21-1	TRBJ2-7	ASSSSKRGRLAGGYEQY
TRBV10-3	TRBJ2-1	AISTGTSGPSSYNEQF
TRBV7-2	TRBJ1-4	ASSSQGAVEKLF
TRBV28	TRBJ2-2	ASSLPGHYTGELF
TRBV7-2	TRBJ2-7	ASSFNHREYEQY
TRBV10-1	TRBJ2-7	ANPPGGRGYEQY
TRBV27	TRBJ1-1	ASISPGGVNTEAF
TRBV7-6	TRBJ2-3	ASSRAGWGLDTQY
TRBV18	TRBJ2-5	ASSPPDQETQY
TRBV29-1	TRBJ1-1	SVEDGRGEAF